These 18 T cell receptor beta chains originate from one sample sequenced in a study of blood T cell repertoires in COVID-19. Clones were sequenced by immunoSEQ multiplex PCR, and TCRdb holds only the in-frame ones, with some missing. The sample has around 140,000 clones; just over 85% are singletons. Sequencing was performed on PBMCs or T cells enriched from blood (not recorded which). These receptors all come from a man aged 45-65 years who had recovered from COVID-19.

The chain carries TRBV19 and TRBJ2-3, with D maybe TRBD2 (6 bases). Trimming pared 2 bases from V and 1 base from J, leaving 13 bases between. The CDR3 covers 16 residues. Germline V lookup: CDR1 LNHDA, CDR2 SQIVND (reference sequence). The CDR3 nucleotides are TGTGCCAGTAGTATAACCCGGGACTTAGGCACAGATACGCAGTATTTT. As protein: CASSITRDLGTDTQYF.

This chain connects TRBV7-3 to TRBJ2-1; 10 positions match TRBD2. The ends lost 0 bases at V and 14 bases at J; junction bases unmatched: 7. Germline V gives CDR1 SGHTA, CDR2 FQGTGA. This CDR3 is built from 14 residues. Here the CDR3 reads CASSLTASGSYKFF. The DNA of the CDR3 is TGTGCCAGCAGCTTAACGGCTAGCGGGAGTTATAAGTTCTTC.

The chain joins TRBV3-1 (or the pseudogene TRBV3-2) to TRBJ2-5; TRBD2 agrees at 7 bases. V trimming: 5 bases; J trimming: 5 bases; junction bases outside the gene matches: 17. This CDR3 is 17 amino acids long. The germline V gene has CDR1 LGHDT and CDR2 YNNKEL (reference sequence). The chain's CDR3 is CASSRRSGGRALETQYF. The CDR3 nucleotides are TGTGCCAGCAGCAGAAGATCTGGGGGGAGGGCTTTGGAGACCCAGTACTTC.

This clone has a single count. The chain uses TRBV7-9 and TRBJ2-7, with 9 bases fitting TRBD2. V dropped 2 bases and J dropped 2; count of bases not matched to a gene: 4. There are 15 residues in the CDR3. Germline V gene data show CDR1 as SEHNR and CDR2 as FQNEAQ (reference sequence). CDR3 protein: CASSLRAGGPYEQYF. The CDR3 nucleotides read TGTGCCAGCAGCTTACGAGCGGGGGGCCCCTACGAGCAGTACTTC.

The rearrangement joins TRBV7-3 to TRBJ2-7; D remains unclear. Germline V gene sequence: CDR1 SGHTA, CDR2 FQGTGA. This CDR3 is built from 16 residues. Trimming cost V 1 base and J 0 bases, with 13 bases left between them. As DNA, the CDR3 is TGTGCCAGCAGCTTAAAGGCAGATACTACCTCCTACGAGCAGTACTTC. Its translation is CASSLKADTTSYEQYF.

J is TRBJ1-1 and V is TRBV10-3, with D hard to call. Germline CDR1 is ENHRY and CDR2 is SYGVKD. The ends were cut back, 6 bases at V and 2 bases at J, with 13 bases in the middle. This CDR3 is 14 amino acids long. CDR3 DNA sequence: TGTGCCATCAGCCAAGGACTGCCCAACACTGAAGCTTTCTTT. It translates to CAISQGLPNTEAFF.

The chain combines TRBV9 with TRBJ1-2, with a tentative D call TRBD1 (5 bases). V lost 2 bases and J lost 5, with 10 bases in between. This CDR3 spans 13 amino acids. Germline lookup yields CDR1 SGDLS and CDR2 YYNGEE. The CDR3 here is CASSVETDYGYTF. The CDR3 DNA reads TGTGCCAGCAGCGTCGAGACAGATTATGGCTACACCTTC.

The J gene is TRBJ1-4, the V gene TRBV19; possibly TRBD1 for D (6 bases). Trimming removed 5 bases at V and 0 bases at J, with 13 bases between. There are 16 residues in the CDR3. Germline values: CDR1 LNHDA, CDR2 SQIVND (reference sequence). CDR3: CASSGPGVPTNEKLFF. CDR3 bases: TGTGCCAGTAGTGGCCCAGGGGTGCCAACTAATGAAAAACTGTTTTTT. Using reference TRBV19 and TRBJ1-4 for the parts outside the CDR3, the full variable domain is DGGITQSPKYLFRKEGQNVTLSCEQNLNHDAMYWYRQDPGQGLRLIYYSQIVNDFQKGDIAEGYSVSREKKESFPLTVTSAQKNPTAFYLCASSGPGVPTNEKLFFGSGTQLSVL.

The chain employs TRBV6-4 and TRBJ2-7; D is uncertain. The germline V gene has CDR1 MRHNA and CDR2 SNTAGT. Deletions cut 4 bases from V and 5 bases from J, with 6 bases between. This CDR3 contains 11 residues. The CDR3 loop reads CASSAENEQYV. Written as DNA, the CDR3 is TGTGCCAGCAGTGCTGAGAACGAGCAGTACGTC.

This clone was found once. V usage is TRBV19 and J usage is TRBJ2-7; the D gene is possibly TRBD2 (7 bases). There are 15 residues in the CDR3. With 7 bases removed from V and 5 bases from J, the gap between germline ends came to 21 bases. Germline CDR1 and CDR2: LNHDA and SQIVND (reference sequence). This CDR3 is CASTPRGGGPDEQYF. Here the CDR3 DNA reads TGTGCCAGTACCCCTAGGGGGGGAGGGCCGGACGAGCAGTACTTC.

V gene TRBV27 combines with J gene TRBJ2-7, with 8 bases lining up with TRBD2. Germline V gene lookup returns CDR1 MNHEY and CDR2 SMNVEV (reference sequence). V was pared by 5 bases and J by 9 bases, with 12 bases of the junction left unmatched. There are 14 residues in the CDR3. The CDR3 is CASSQLRGRGGQYF. The CDR3 nucleotides read TGTGCCAGCAGTCAACTCAGGGGCCGGGGGGGGCAGTACTTC.

The gene calls are TRBV30 and TRBJ2-2; 8 positions agree with TRBD2. Per the germline V gene, CDR1 is GTSNPN and CDR2 is SVGIG (reference sequence). V lost 4 bases, J lost 3 bases, and 10 bases stayed unmatched. The CDR3 contains 16 residues. CDR3 sequence (DNA): TGTGCCTGGAATGCTCGCGGGAGGTTAGACACCGGGGAGCTGTTTTTT. It codes for CAWNARGRLDTGELFF.

Written as DNA, the CDR3 is TGTGCCAGCTCCACAGGGACTAGCGGAACCTACGAGCAGTACTTC. It translates to CASSTGTSGTYEQYF. V gene TRBV18 combines with J gene TRBJ2-7; 11 bases align to TRBD2. The CDR3 spans 15 residues. Trimming cost V 6 bases and J 2 bases; bases outside gene matches: 6. Germline CDR1 reads KGHSH; CDR2 reads LQKENI.

For the CDR3, the DNA is TGTGCTAGTGGTTCCGGGACTAGCGGGAGTGAGCAGTTCTTC. Amino acids: CASGSGTSGSEQFF. V is TRBV12-5 and J is TRBJ2-1; 14 bases are shared with TRBD2. V shed 4 bases and J 9 bases; nucleotides not matched to a gene: 2. CDR3 length: 14 amino acids. Germline CDR1 is LGHNT and CDR2 is FRNRAP.

CDR3 in amino acids: CASSLAGGGWETQYF. The CDR3 bases are TGCGCCAGCAGCTTGGCCGGAGGGGGCTGGGAGACCCAGTACTTC. The rearrangement uses TRBV5-1 and TRBJ2-5, with TRBD1 as a possible D gene (7 bases). This CDR3 region has 15 residues. Trimming stripped 0 bases from V and 5 bases from J, with 14 bases between. Germline V gene sequence: CDR1 SGHRS, CDR2 YFSETQ.

This sequence joins TRBV10-2 and TRBJ1-2; 7 nucleotides agree with TRBD1. Germline CDR1 is WSHSY and CDR2 is SAAADI. Losses at the gene ends were 5 bases for V and 4 bases for J; bases not matched to a gene: 7. The CDR3 is 14 amino acids. CDR3 in amino acids: CASSPTGVIYGYTF. The CDR3 DNA is TGCGCCAGCAGTCCCACAGGGGTGATCTATGGCTACACCTTC.

This clone was recorded only once. V usage is TRBV28 and J usage is TRBJ1-6; tentative D call: TRBD1 (5 bases). The ends were cut back, 11 bases at V and 5 bases at J, with 28 bases in the middle. CDR1 is MDHEN and CDR2 is SYDVKM in the germline V gene. The CDR3 runs to 18 residues. The CDR3 sequence: CASNRDRFSGGNNSPLHF. The DNA of the CDR3 is TGTGCCTCAAACCGGGACCGATTCTCGGGGGGGAATAATTCACCCCTCCACTTT. The full variable domain, in which reference TRBV28 and TRBJ1-6 provide the parts outside the CDR3, is DVKVTQSSRYLVKRTGEKVFLECVQDMDHENMFWYRQDPGLGLRLIYFSYDVKMKEKGDIPEGYSVSREKKERFSLILESASTNQTSMYLCASNRDRFSGGNNSPLHFGNGTRLTVT.

This clone is medium-sized by share. Other DNA sequences of this sample code for an identical CDR3. The rearrangement links TRBV5-6 to TRBJ2-2, with TRBD1 identical over 7 bases. V gave up 0 bases and J gave up 5 bases; unmatched junction bases: 4. This CDR3 has 15 amino acids. The germline V gene has CDR1 SGHDT and CDR2 YYEEEE. CDR3 DNA sequence: TGTGCCAGCAGCTTGGTGCAGGGGGATACCGGGGAGCTGTTTTTT. This codes for CASSLVQGDTGELFF.